This T cell receptor (beta chain) was identified in a study of blood T cell repertoires in COVID-19. Overall study context: T cells, B-cell-depleted T cells, or PBMCs supplied cDNA or gDNA.

CDR3 size: 18 residues. Germline CDR1 SGHRS, CDR2 YFSETQ. With 0 bases removed from V and 2 bases from J, the gap between germline ends came to 15 bases. Using immunoSEQ multiplex PCR, the repertoire was profiled, and TCRdb retains in-frame clones only, with some absent. The table has around 320,000 clones, roughly 85% seen once. The genes are TRBV5-1 and TRBJ2-6, with TRBD1 as a possible D gene (6 bases). The clonotype originates from a human donor in a cohort sampled during active COVID-19. The sequenced sample was peripheral blood. CDR3 DNA: TGCGCCAGCAGCTTGGCCTGGCAGGGGAGTGCTGGGGCCAACGTCCTGACTTTC. Translation: CASSLAWQGSAGANVLTF.